This TCR beta chain was identified during a study of long-term antiretroviral therapy in people with HIV. Study-level points and caveats: Every time point showed a repertoire led by clones expanded before ART. Diversity measured after ART increased yet remained under transplant donor controls.

immunoSEQ v3.0 was run at survey level. The repertoire was sequenced with immunoSEQ multiplex PCR; TCRdb's copy has only in-frame clones and lacks some. This sample yields 15,000 to 20,000 clones, of which around 80% are seen a single time; approximately 9.2% belongs to the top ten. Each donor provided at least one pre-ART PBMC sample and at least two post-ART PBMC samples. It was in the United States that all participants with HIV were treated. From germline, CDR1 is SEHNR and CDR2 FQNEAQ (reference sequence). The CDR3 is made up of 13 amino acids. The V and J ends lost 3 bases and 8 bases respectively, with 10 bases between them. With regard to this clone: Its antigen is undetermined.

The specimen comprised unsorted PBMCs, sampled 0.1 years after starting antiretroviral therapy. The genes are TRBV7-9 and TRBJ1-4, with D unclear. This TCR was sampled from a man between 18 and 29 years old with HIV. The CDR3 loop is CASSFGRFEKLFF. The CDR3 coding sequence is TGTGCCAGCAGCTTTGGCAGGTTCGAAAAACTGTTTTTT.